This TCR beta chain was profiled in a study of response to subunit inactivated influenza vaccine. Broader study findings: The authors suggested that few new T cells are recruited per seasonal influenza vaccination.

Using its own MiXCR run on the RT-PCR reads, TCRdb lists one record per CDR3 protein. Altogether hundreds of thousands of distinct CDR3 sequences are present, approximately 14% being singletons, with the ten largest covering approximately 7.6%. Concerning this clonotype itself: The antigen is not known.

The germline gives CDR1 MNHEY, CDR2 SMNVEV (reference sequence). The CDR3 is 15 amino acids. Losses at the gene ends were 5 bases for V and 7 bases for J; bases not matched to a gene: 6. The sample was PBMCs from blood, taken about 14 days before vaccination. This clonotype was obtained from a man aged 45-60 years who received an inactivated influenza vaccine. This chain links TRBV27 with TRBJ2-1, with 12 positions matching TRBD1. The CDR3 DNA is TGTGCCAGCAGTATGGGACAGGGGGCGCTTAATGAGCAGTTCTTC. It encodes CASSMGQGALNEQFF.